This T cell receptor (beta chain) was sequenced for a study of blood T cell repertoires in COVID-19. This CDR3 is built from 18 residues. The V segment lost 0 bases and the J segment 2 bases; nucleotides outside the gene matches: 10. Germline CDR1 reads SGHDN; CDR2 reads FVKESK. The table came from immunoSEQ multiplex PCR; TCRdb's copy has only in-frame clones and leaves some out. This sample has around 87,000 clones; around 90% occur once, and the top ten carry roughly 1.5%. The TCR originated in a human donor with active COVID-19. The donor label of this sample is uncertain. The chain employs TRBV14 and TRBJ2-1; 7 bases match TRBD1. Sequencing used peripheral blood. As DNA, the CDR3 is TGTGCCAGCAGCCAAGATCCCCCAGGGCAGGGGGCCTACAATGAGCAGTTCTTC. Translation: CASSQDPPGQGAYNEQFF.